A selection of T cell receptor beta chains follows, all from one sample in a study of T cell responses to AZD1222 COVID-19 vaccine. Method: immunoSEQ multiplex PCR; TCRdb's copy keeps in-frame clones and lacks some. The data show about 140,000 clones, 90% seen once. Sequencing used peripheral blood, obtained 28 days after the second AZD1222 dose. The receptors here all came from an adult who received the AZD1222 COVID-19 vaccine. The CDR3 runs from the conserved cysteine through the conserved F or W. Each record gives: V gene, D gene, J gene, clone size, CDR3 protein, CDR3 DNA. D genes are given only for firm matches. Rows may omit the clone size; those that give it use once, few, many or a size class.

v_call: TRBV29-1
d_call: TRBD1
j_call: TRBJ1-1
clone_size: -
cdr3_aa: CSVEVIGSGGPWDPEAFF
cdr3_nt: TGCAGCGTTGAAGTAATCGGGTCAGGGGGCCCGTGGGACCCTGAAGCTTTCTTT

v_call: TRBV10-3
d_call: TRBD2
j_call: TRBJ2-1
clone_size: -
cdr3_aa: CAITGTSGSNEQFF
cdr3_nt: TGTGCCATTACCGGGACTAGCGGGAGTAATGAGCAGTTCTTC

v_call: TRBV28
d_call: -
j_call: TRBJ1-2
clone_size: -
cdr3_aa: CASNQDRNYGYTF
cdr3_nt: TGTGCCAGCAACCAAGACAGAAATTATGGCTACACCTTC

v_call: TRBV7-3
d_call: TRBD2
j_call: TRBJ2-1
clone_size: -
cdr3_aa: CASSQGLAGVNEQFF
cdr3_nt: TGTGCCAGCAGCCAGGGACTAGCGGGAGTTAATGAGCAGTTCTTC

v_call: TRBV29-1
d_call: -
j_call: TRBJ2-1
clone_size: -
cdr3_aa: CSGSEGPDEQFF
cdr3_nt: TGCAGCGGGAGTGAGGGGCCGGATGAGCAGTTCTTC

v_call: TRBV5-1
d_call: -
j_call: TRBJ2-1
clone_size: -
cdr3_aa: CASNQGNNEQFF
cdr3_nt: TGCGCCAGCAACCAGGGGAACAATGAGCAGTTCTTC

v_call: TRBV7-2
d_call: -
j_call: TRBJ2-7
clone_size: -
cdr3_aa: CASSLDVPHGQYF
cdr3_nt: TGTGCCAGCAGCTTAGACGTACCCCACGGGCAGTACTTC

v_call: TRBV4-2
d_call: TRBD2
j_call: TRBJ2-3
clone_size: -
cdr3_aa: CASSHEAGRTDTQYF
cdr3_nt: TGTGCCAGCAGCCACGAAGCGGGGCGCACAGATACGCAGTATTTT

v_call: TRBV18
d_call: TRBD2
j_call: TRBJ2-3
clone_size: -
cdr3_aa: CASSPGGGNTDTQYF
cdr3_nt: TGTGCCAGCTCACCAGGCGGGGGGAACACAGATACGCAGTATTTT

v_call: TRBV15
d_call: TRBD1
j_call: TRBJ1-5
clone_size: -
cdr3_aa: CATSNRGQGGGQPQHF
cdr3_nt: TGTGCCACCAGCAACAGGGGACAGGGCGGGGGACAGCCCCAGCATTTT

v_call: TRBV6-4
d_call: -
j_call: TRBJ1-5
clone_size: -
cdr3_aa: CASSGSAGQPQHF
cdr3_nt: TGTGCCAGCAGTGGTTCGGCGGGGCAGCCCCAGCATTTT

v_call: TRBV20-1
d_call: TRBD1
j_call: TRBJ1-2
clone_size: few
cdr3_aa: CSPPGGGYTF
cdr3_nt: TGCAGTCCCCCAGGGGGAGGCTACACCTTC

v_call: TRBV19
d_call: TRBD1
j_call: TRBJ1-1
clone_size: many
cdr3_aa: CATYRGPDEAFF
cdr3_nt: TGTGCCACGTACAGGGGGCCTGATGAAGCTTTCTTT

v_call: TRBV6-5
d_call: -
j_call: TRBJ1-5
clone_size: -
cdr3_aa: CASRPQGANQPQHF
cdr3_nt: TGTGCCAGCCGGCCACAGGGCGCAAATCAGCCCCAGCATTTT

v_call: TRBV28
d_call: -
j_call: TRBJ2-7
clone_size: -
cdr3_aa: CASSQGPWEQYF
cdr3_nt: TGTGCCAGCAGCCAGGGTCCATGGGAGCAGTACTTC

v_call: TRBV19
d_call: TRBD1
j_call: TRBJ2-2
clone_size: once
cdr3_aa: CASSVQGGNTGELFF
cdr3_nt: TGTGCCAGTAGCGTACAGGGGGGGAACACCGGGGAGCTGTTTTTT

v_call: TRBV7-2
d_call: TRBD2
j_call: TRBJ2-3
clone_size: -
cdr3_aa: CASSFSFRPAGGRTDTQYF
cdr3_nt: TGTGCCAGCAGCTTTAGTTTTCGCCCGGCGGGAGGGCGTACAGATACGCAGTATTTT